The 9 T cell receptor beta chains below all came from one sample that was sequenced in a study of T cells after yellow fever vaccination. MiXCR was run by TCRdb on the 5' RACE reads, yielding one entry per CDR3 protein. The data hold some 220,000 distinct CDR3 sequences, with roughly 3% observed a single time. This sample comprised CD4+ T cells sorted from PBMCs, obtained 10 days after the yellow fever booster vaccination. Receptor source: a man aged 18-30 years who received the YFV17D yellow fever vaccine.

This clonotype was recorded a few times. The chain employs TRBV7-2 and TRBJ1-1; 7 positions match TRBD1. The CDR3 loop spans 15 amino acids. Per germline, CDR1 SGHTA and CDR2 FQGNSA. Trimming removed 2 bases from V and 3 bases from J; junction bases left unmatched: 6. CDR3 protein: CASSLLGQTYTEAFF. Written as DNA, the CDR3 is TGTGCCAGCAGCTTATTGGGACAGACTTACACTGAAGCTTTCTTT.

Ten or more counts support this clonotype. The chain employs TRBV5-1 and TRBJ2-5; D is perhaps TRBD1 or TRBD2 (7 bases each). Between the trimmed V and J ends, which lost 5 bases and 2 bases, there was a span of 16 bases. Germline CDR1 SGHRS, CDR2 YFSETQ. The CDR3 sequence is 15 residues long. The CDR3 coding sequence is TGCGCCAGCAGATCTAACAGGGGACTACAAGAGACCCAGTACTTC. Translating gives CASRSNRGLQETQYF.

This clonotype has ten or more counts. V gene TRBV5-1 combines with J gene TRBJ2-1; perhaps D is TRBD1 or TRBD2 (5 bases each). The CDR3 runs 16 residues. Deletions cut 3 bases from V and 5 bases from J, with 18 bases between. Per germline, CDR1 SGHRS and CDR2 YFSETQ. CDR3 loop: CASSSPGRSRHNEQFF. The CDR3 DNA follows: TGCGCCAGCAGCTCCCCGGGGCGGAGTCGACACAATGAGCAGTTCTTC.

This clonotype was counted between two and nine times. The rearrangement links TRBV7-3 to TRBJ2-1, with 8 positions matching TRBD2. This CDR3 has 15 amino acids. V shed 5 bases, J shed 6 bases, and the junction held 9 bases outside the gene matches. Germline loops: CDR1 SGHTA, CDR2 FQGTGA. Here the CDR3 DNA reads TGTGCCAGCAGCCAAAGACTAGCGTCAACCAATGAGCAGTTCTTC. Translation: CASSQRLASTNEQFF.

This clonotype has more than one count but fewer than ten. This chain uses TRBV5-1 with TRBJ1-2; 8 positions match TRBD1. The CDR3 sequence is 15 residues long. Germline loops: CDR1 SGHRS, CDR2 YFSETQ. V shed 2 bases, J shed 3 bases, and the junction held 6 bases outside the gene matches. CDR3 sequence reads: CASSLSGGADYGYTF. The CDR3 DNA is TGCGCCAGCAGCTTATCAGGGGGCGCGGACTATGGCTACACCTTC.

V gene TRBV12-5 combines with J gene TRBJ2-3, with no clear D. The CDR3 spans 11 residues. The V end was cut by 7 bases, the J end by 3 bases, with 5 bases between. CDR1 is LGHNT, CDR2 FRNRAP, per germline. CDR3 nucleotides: TGTGCTAGTGCCCGGACAGATACGCAGTATTTT. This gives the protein CASARTDTQYF.

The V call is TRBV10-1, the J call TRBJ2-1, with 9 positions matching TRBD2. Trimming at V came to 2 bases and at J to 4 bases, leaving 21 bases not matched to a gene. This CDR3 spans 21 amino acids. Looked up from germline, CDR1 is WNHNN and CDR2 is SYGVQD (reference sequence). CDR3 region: CASSEPRPVGGSGGRYNEQFF. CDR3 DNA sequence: TGCGCCAGCAGTGAGCCCCGGCCCGTGGGGGGTAGCGGGGGCCGGTACAATGAGCAGTTCTTC.

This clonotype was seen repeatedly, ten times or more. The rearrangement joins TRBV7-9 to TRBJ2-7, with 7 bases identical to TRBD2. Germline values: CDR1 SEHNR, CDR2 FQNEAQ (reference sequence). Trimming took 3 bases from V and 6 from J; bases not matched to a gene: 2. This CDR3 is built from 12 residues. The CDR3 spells CASSFTGGEQYV. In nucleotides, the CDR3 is TGTGCCAGCAGCTTCACGGGGGGCGAGCAGTACGTC.

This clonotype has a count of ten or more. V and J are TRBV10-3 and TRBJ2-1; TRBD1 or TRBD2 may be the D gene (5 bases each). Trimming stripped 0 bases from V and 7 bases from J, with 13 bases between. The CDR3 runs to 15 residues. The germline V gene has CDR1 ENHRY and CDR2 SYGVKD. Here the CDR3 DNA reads TGTGCCATCAGTGAGTCGGACGGTGGGGGTAATGAGCAGTTCTTC. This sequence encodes CAISESDGGGNEQFF.